Given below is one T cell receptor beta chain in context. What antigen it recognizes has not been identified. Per-nucleotide qualities are absent, and no much larger clonotype sits a single base away. This sample was taken from a study of cytomegalovirus exposure and HLA in healthy donors (TCRdb year 2017). For context, the study as a whole: An earlier analysis of approximately 600 of the donors reported roughly 300 Gb of sequence data and some 100 million unique TCR beta sequences from approximately 180 million T cells. In the later analysis, no new phenotypic data were used to find candidate immune exposures; instead, reliance was placed on TCR beta sequences and their occurrence across donors. Every repertoire in the discovery cohort had been generated on one and the same sequencing platform. An earlier analysis of some 500 of the donors applied high-throughput TCR beta sequencing to assess whether each TCR beta V gene segment acted as functional or pseudogenic. The number of donors typed differed by locus, with about 629-630 for A, B, C, DRB1 and DQB1, roughly 520 for DQA1, over 600 for DPA1, and 450 to 480 for DPB1. Donor age, sex, ethnicity and CMV serostatus were compiled together with the repertoire data. Both class I and class II loci were covered by HLA typing, at four-digit resolution. Along with the approximately 650-subject first cohort, a separate validation cohort of over a hundred different subjects was used. Several DR-DQ haplotypes were treated as single units for association and clustering because of strong linkage in the cohort. To study patterns of TCR occurrence, a later analysis re-analyzed previously published TCR beta repertoires from around 660 donors and added high-resolution HLA genotyping. A later genetic analysis used genome-wide SNP genotypes for 398 of the 666 donors, treating that subset as a discovery cohort. An early release covering roughly 580 HLA-typed donors comprised about 310 gigabases of sequencing data and 65 million to 100 million unique TCR sequences. High-throughput TCR immunosequencing, statistical association of individual TCRs with disease status, and machine learning were combined to predict cytomegalovirus infection status. The T cell repertoires of 700 or so subjects were profiled by immunosequencing and related to cytomegalovirus serostatus. The study was designed to test whether signatures of past pathogen exposure could be identified by cataloging public T cell receptors. Among about 370 genotyped donors of the cohort, an average of approximately 240,000 unique TCR beta nucleotide sequences was sequenced per donor, of which approximately 19% were non-productive. Of the roughly 400 genotyped donors, over 65% fell in the genetic ancestry cluster associated with self-reported Caucasian donors. General study outcomes and caveats: Because HLA typing was unavailable for some donors at each locus, only the typed subset was used in association tests. The presence/absence analyses assumed that sequencing depth was roughly uniform across donors, and that assumption may not be true. A later genetic analysis reported fewer N-insertions in productive TCRs among donors in an Asian-associated ancestry cluster than the roughly 620-donor mean. A later genetic analysis associated a missense DCLRE1C variant with V-gene and J-gene trimming of TCR beta chains, and an independent cohort replicated the association. Linkage disequilibrium might explain the correlated functional status among segregating V segments, but an unknown experimental factor could not be excluded. According to a later analysis, TCR association rates differed among HLA loci, with DRB1 alleles showing the most associated TCRs and HLA-C alleles showing the fewest. A further reported finding was that TCR beta sequences accurately predicted the HLA-A and HLA-B alleles for most subjects in the first cohort. In an earlier analysis of 587 of the donors, most TCR beta V segments were observed in productive rearrangements about 87% or about 30% of the time, broadly matching IMGT annotations. Compared with equally common non-associated chains, HLA-associated TCR beta chains in a later analysis were more clonally expanded and had lower generation probabilities. A cluster of highly shared sequence variants was judged likely to represent a technical artifact of the sequencing pipeline. In vitro tests confirmed that a few of the cytomegalovirus-associated TCR beta chains recognize cytomegalovirus antigens. When HLA alleles, especially DR and DQ, strongly co-occurred, TCR associations were difficult to assign to individual alleles. The earlier analysis of 587 of the donors excluded fewer than 20 rarely observed V segments, including chromosome 9 orphons, because counts were too low. A later analysis associated about 18,000 TCR beta sequences with specific HLA alleles at a false discovery rate of 0.05. In a later analysis, several top co-occurrence clusters were reported to appear linked to parvovirus B19, influenza, CMV and Epstein-Barr virus. Because the 87-base-pair reads could not distinguish some IMGT-functional V segments, including TRBV6-2 and TRBV6-3, those segments were excluded. CMV serostatus was the only immune exposure information available for the cohort. A total of fewer than 200 TCR beta chains were listed by the study as associated with cytomegalovirus. It was suggested by the authors that the approach could potentially be generalized to other disease states and immunological phenotypes. Only TCR beta chains were sequenced in this cohort, and the absence of alpha or paired-chain data limited detectable features. Most CMV-associated TCR beta chains appeared to be HLA-restricted in a later analysis, and the HLA associations seemed to be driven largely by CMV exposure. The classifier was reported to diagnose cytomegalovirus status with high specificity and sensitivity in both the original and validation cohorts. Across donors, most TCR sequences were observed very rarely, whereas some public TCRs were present in many individuals.

The library was prepared using the immunoSEQ multiplex PCR assay. For the multiplex PCR, a mixture combining 60 forward primers for TCR Vbeta segments and 13 reverse primers for TCR Jbeta segments was used. Amplification of the CDR3 region of rearranged TCR beta genes was performed with a multiplex PCR assay on genomic DNA. On the Illumina HiSeq System, the amplified TCR beta libraries were sequenced as 87-base-pair reads. The published analysis was carried out like this. In a later analysis, tens of millions of unique TCR beta chains were counted across the 666 repertoires, and around 10 million of these chains were shared by at least two donors. A nearest-neighbor algorithm error-corrected the raw reads and collapsed the reads into unique sequences, merging closely related sequences to remove PCR and sequencing errors. To assign V, D and J gene segments, CDR3 sequences were aligned to IMGT reference sequences. For a sequence to be retained, a match of at least six nucleotides to both a V gene segment and a J gene segment was required. A rearrangement was called productive if the CDR3 had no stop codons and remained in frame with V and J, and every other rearrangement was called non-productive. CDR3 was defined according to IMGT convention as the region running from the second conserved V-encoded cysteine to the conserved J-encoded phenylalanine. Sequences without an unambiguous match to a single V gene segment were excluded from the earlier analysis of several hundred of the donors. An earlier analysis of around 600 of the donors classified V segments as functional when productive rearrangements were above 56.7% and as segregating when the standard deviation between donors was above 5%. A statistical classification framework was developed to diagnose cytomegalovirus status using the catalog of TCR beta chain sequences. A later analysis assigned V and J genes by comparing TCR nucleotide sequences with IMGT/GENE-DB human TR gene sequences. Using the TCRdist pipeline, a later analysis assigned CDR3 sequences along with most-parsimonious VDJ recombination scenarios. In a later analysis, each TCR beta chain was defined by its CDR3 amino acid sequence together with its V-gene family, and reads without a unique V-gene family were excluded. A later analysis removed 592 highly shared, low-generation-probability nucleotide sequences to deal with suspected cross-contamination and a sequencing artifact. For each public chain, a later analysis derived a clonal expansion index from normalized ranks of inferred template counts within each repertoire. In a later analysis, generation probabilities were computed with a VDJ recombination model fitted to out-of-frame rearrangements, and the resulting probabilities were checked against IGoR. Hypergeometric tests were used in a later analysis to score TCR-TCR, TCR-HLA and TCR-CMV co-occurrence, with a repertoire-size bias correction applied to the TCR pairs. A later analysis estimated false discovery rates by permuting HLA or CMV assignments 20 times. In a later analysis, co-occurring TCRs were grouped with DBSCAN, and TCRdist sequence similarity was added when clustering was performed within HLA-allele-positive subsets. Repertoires with fewer than 30,000 or more than 120,000 public chains, plus five repertoires with anomalous nucleotide sharing, were excluded from co-occurrence clustering. TCRdb retrieved this table from immuneACCESS and kept in-frame rearrangements only. Not all clones are present; in checked studies, unresolved V genes account for under half, and no reason is known for the remainder. V and J calls and clone size come straight from that table; D and trimming were deduced from the DNA. The sample has around 200,000 clones on record, about 80% of them singletons. About a tenth of the sample is held by the ten biggest clonotypes.

The cohort was made up of 666 healthy bone marrow donors. All cohort members were sampled while nominally healthy, although unrecorded immune exposures were likely present. The donor was CMV seropositive and belonged to the group of over 250 seropositive cohort members. A peripheral blood sample was collected from each donor, and TCR beta sequencing was performed on peripheral blood mononuclear cells. Genomic DNA was extracted from the blood cell samples with the Qiagen DNeasy Blood Extraction Kit. CDR1 SEHNR and CDR2 FQNEAQ were looked up in the germline V gene (reference sequence). The CDR3 has 15 amino acids, counting the end cysteine and phenylalanine. Only the CDR3 part of the read is kept: 45 bases, read in frame from the first base. Clipping removes 1 base from V and 5 bases from J, with 6 as the unmatched junction base count.

This TCR was recovered from a woman between 45 and 60 years old in good health and CMV-seropositive. The specimen sequenced was PBMCs. The V and J segments used are TRBV7-9 and TRBJ1-1; 8 junctional bases match TRBD1. For the CDR3, the sequence is CASSLGTGSGTEAFF. The nucleotide sequence is given as TGTGCCAGCAGCTTAGGGACAGGGTCGGGGACTGAAGCTTTCTTT.